These 6 T cell receptor beta chains were sequenced from one sample in a study of blood T cell repertoires in COVID-19. Only in-frame clones appear in the TCRdb table, and some are missing; sequencing was by immunoSEQ multiplex PCR. The sample holds under 300,000 clones, about 89% seen once. The sequenced sample consisted of peripheral blood. These receptors all stem from a man aged 45-60 years with acute or convalescent COVID-19.

The chain has TRBV5-1 and TRBJ2-2, with a tentative D call TRBD1 (7 bases). V was clipped by 4 bases and J by 4 bases, with 17 bases between them. The CDR3 length is 16 residues. CDR1 is SGHRS and CDR2 is YFSETQ in the germline V gene. CDR3 amino acids: CASSPIAEGATGELFF. The CDR3 DNA sequence: TGCGCCAGCAGCCCGATCGCGGAGGGGGCCACCGGGGAGCTGTTTTTT.

The chain employs TRBV27 and TRBJ1-1; TRBD1 is a possible D gene (6 bases). V was clipped by 8 bases and J by 3 bases, with 19 bases between them. The CDR3 length is 15 residues. Germline CDR1 and CDR2: MNHEY and SMNVEV (reference sequence). CDR3 nucleotide sequence: TGTGCCAGCGGTCGGGGGAGGGGGATGGACACTGAAGCTTTCTTT. This codes for CASGRGRGMDTEAFF.

Comments on this clone: The same CDR3 arises from other DNA sequences in this sample as well. V is TRBV3-1 (or the pseudogene TRBV3-2) and J is TRBJ1-2; 8 positions agree with TRBD1. There are 13 residues in the CDR3. Germline values: CDR1 LGHDT, CDR2 YNNKEL (reference sequence). Unmatched junction bases numbered 8, after V lost 6 bases and J lost 8 bases. CDR3 amino acids: CASSPGQGRGYTF. The CDR3 nucleotides are TGTGCCAGCAGTCCCGGACAGGGCCGAGGCTACACCTTC.

This chain uses TRBV4-2 with TRBJ1-2, with TRBD1 matching over 7 bases. Trimming at V came to 0 bases and at J to 4 bases, leaving 8 bases not matched to a gene. The CDR3 totals 16 residues. Germline V gene sequence: CDR1 LGHNA, CDR2 YNFKEQ. CDR3 loop: CASSQDLIDRVYGYTF. The DNA for the CDR3 is TGTGCCAGCAGCCAAGATCTTATCGACAGGGTCTATGGCTACACCTTC.

The V and J genes are TRBV15 and TRBJ1-4; TRBD1 aligns across 9 bases. V was pared by 3 bases and J by 4 bases, with 3 bases of the junction left unmatched. From germline, CDR1 is LNHNV and CDR2 YYDKDF (reference sequence). The CDR3 consists of 15 residues. CDR3 protein: CATSSRTGDNEKLFF. In DNA, the CDR3 is TGTGCCACCAGCAGTCGGACAGGGGATAATGAAAAACTGTTTTTT.

The V and J genes are TRBV12-3 or TRBV12-4 and TRBJ2-7, with 7 positions matching TRBD1. CDR3 length equals 13 residues. The ends lost 6 bases at V and 3 bases at J; junction bases unmatched: 5. CDR3 region: CASRGRDSYEQYF. CDR3 nucleotide sequence: TGTGCCAGCAGGGGACGGGACAGCTACGAGCAGTACTTC.